This entry lists 15 T cell receptor beta chains sequenced from one sample in a study of blood T cell repertoires in COVID-19. The assay was immunoSEQ multiplex PCR, and TCRdb's table has in-frame clones only and misses some. The sample records some 150,000 clones, around four fifths being singletons. Sequencing was done on a sample of peripheral blood. Receptor source: a woman aged 40 to 50 with active or convalescent COVID-19.

This clone was seen just once. The gene calls are TRBV6-5 and TRBJ1-1, with a tentative D call TRBD1 (5 bases). The CDR3 has 13 residues. Looked up from germline, CDR1 is MNHEY and CDR2 is SVGAGI. V shed 7 bases and J shed 5 bases, with 14 bases lying between them. CDR3 residues: CASMIIGGTEAFF. The CDR3 region has the DNA TGTGCCAGCATGATAATTGGGGGGACTGAAGCTTTCTTT.

CDR3 loop: CASSSAPLHGAGGYTEAFF. The CDR3 nucleotides read TGTGCCAGCAGCTCTGCACCTTTACATGGCGCAGGGGGTTACACTGAAGCTTTCTTT. The rearrangement joins TRBV7-6 to TRBJ1-1; TRBD1 matches at 7 bases. The CDR3 contains 19 residues. Germline trimming cut 4 bases from V and 3 bases from J; bases unmatched to any gene: 20. Germline V gives CDR1 SGHVS, CDR2 FNYEAQ.

The rearrangement joins TRBV7-9 to TRBJ1-3; D is uncertain. Between the trimmed V and J ends, which lost 0 bases and 9 bases, there was a span of 12 bases. The CDR3 spans 14 residues. Germline V gene data show CDR1 as SEHNR and CDR2 as FQNEAQ (reference sequence). The CDR3 here is CASSLARSEGTIYF. The CDR3 DNA reads as TGTGCCAGCAGCTTAGCGAGGTCGGAGGGCACCATATATTTT.

The chain carries TRBV5-4 and TRBJ2-2; D is unclear. CDR1 and CDR2 (germline): SGHNT, YYREEE (reference sequence). V was cut by 4 bases and J by 0 bases, with 13 bases left in between. The CDR3 totals 16 residues. CDR3 bases: TGTGCCAGCAGCCCTCCGGTTAGCCCGAACACCGGGGAGCTGTTTTTT. It yields the protein CASSPPVSPNTGELFF.

This sequence joins TRBV13 and TRBJ2-2; 9 bases map to TRBD1. This CDR3 spans 16 amino acids. Trimming cost V 3 bases and J 4 bases; bases outside gene matches: 6. CDR1 and CDR2 (germline): PRHDT, FYEKMQ (reference sequence). This CDR3 is CASSFNRGRLTGELFF. CDR3 nucleotide sequence: TGTGCCAGCAGCTTCAACAGGGGGCGCCTCACCGGGGAGCTGTTTTTT.

The chain joins TRBV4-3 to TRBJ2-3; TRBD1 is a possible D gene (6 bases). CDR1 is LGHNA, CDR2 YSLEER, per germline. V shed 4 bases and J shed 4 bases, with 21 bases lying between them. CDR3 length: 17 residues. CDR3: CASSRDRDIGTADTQYF. The CDR3 nucleotides are TGCGCCAGCAGCCGAGACCGGGACATAGGCACCGCAGATACGCAGTATTTT.

The chain is built from TRBV11-2 and TRBJ2-2; 8 nucleotides match TRBD2. This CDR3 comprises 14 residues. The V gene's germline CDR1 is SGHAT and CDR2 FQNNGV. With 7 bases clipped from V and 4 bases from J, the junction kept 5 bases outside the gene matches. CDR3 coding DNA: TGTGCCAGCACGTTGGGACTAGGCACCGGGGAGCTGTTTTTT. Translated: CASTLGLGTGELFF.

This clone was found once. The chain has TRBV15 and TRBJ1-3, with D possibly matching TRBD1 (5 bases). This CDR3 comprises 15 residues. V was cut by 0 bases and J by 1 base, with 7 bases left in between. CDR1 is LNHNV and CDR2 is YYDKDF in the germline V gene (reference sequence). The DNA for the CDR3 is TGTGCCACCAGCAGAGATGCAGGGTCTGGAAACACCATATATTTT. This translates into CATSRDAGSGNTIYF.

V gene TRBV28 combines with J gene TRBJ2-7; D is possibly TRBD1 (6 bases). Trimming removed 4 bases from V and 1 base from J, with 14 bases in between. This CDR3 spans 15 amino acids. Germline CDR1 and CDR2: MDHEN and SYDVKM. The CDR3 reads CASSSRDIQSYEQYF. CDR3 in DNA: TGTGCCAGCAGTTCCCGGGACATACAGTCCTACGAGCAGTACTTC.

The J gene is TRBJ2-5, the V gene TRBV25-1; tentative D call: TRBD1 (5 bases). Per the germline V gene, CDR1 is MGHDK and CDR2 is SYGVNS. The CDR3 runs to 12 residues. V was trimmed by 6 bases and J by 4 bases, leaving 9 bases between them. The CDR3 sequence: CASRWGGETQYF. The CDR3 DNA reads TGTGCCAGCAGGTGGGGCGGAGAGACCCAGTACTTC.

The V gene is TRBV6-2 or TRBV6-3, the J gene TRBJ2-4, with D possibly TRBD2 on 6 matching bases. Germline CDR1 reads MNHEY; CDR2 reads SVGEGT. The CDR3 has 15 residues. Trimming shortened V by 0 bases and J by 10 bases, and 16 bases separated the two germline ends. CDR3 amino acids: CASSYSRDSGRIQYF. For the CDR3, the DNA is TGTGCCAGCAGTTACTCCCGGGACTCAGGGAGAATTCAGTACTTC.

The chain recombines TRBV28 with TRBJ2-6; 8 bases line up with TRBD1. V shed 6 bases, J shed 0 bases, and the junction held 19 bases outside the gene matches. The CDR3 runs 21 residues. CDR1 and CDR2 from the germline V gene are MDHEN and SYDVKM. In nucleotides, the CDR3 is TGTGCCAGCAGCCCGTGGGGGGTGACAGGGGACCAGAGCTCTGGGGCCAACGTCCTGACTTTC. Translating gives CASSPWGVTGDQSSGANVLTF.

The chain has TRBV5-1 and TRBJ1-1; TRBD1 matches 7 bases. The CDR3 is 15 residues long. V shed 2 bases, J shed 5 bases, and the junction held 9 bases outside the gene matches. The V gene's germline CDR1 is SGHRS and CDR2 YFSETQ. The CDR3 DNA sequence: TGCGCCAGCAGCTTCCAGCCTCAGGGGGATACTGAAGCTTTCTTT. This encodes CASSFQPQGDTEAFF.

This clone has more than one count but fewer than ten. The chain links TRBV5-5 to TRBJ1-1, with 7 bases identical to TRBD1. V dropped 5 bases and J dropped 3; count of bases not matched to a gene: 10. There are 15 residues in the CDR3. Germline-derived CDR1 and CDR2 are SGHKS and YYEKEE (reference sequence). CDR3 nucleotide sequence: TGTGCCAGCAGTCACATCACAGGGGCGGACACTGAAGCTTTCTTT. Encoded protein: CASSHITGADTEAFF.

This chain uses TRBV12-5 with TRBJ2-7, with a possible D match to TRBD2 (5 bases). Trimming shortened V by 1 base and J by 3 bases, and 13 bases separated the two germline ends. Looked up from germline, CDR1 is LGHNT and CDR2 is FRNRAP. There are 15 residues in the CDR3. CDR3 DNA: TGTGCTAGTGGTTTGGGGGAGACGGCCTTCTACGAGCAGTACTTC. Amino acid sequence: CASGLGETAFYEQYF.